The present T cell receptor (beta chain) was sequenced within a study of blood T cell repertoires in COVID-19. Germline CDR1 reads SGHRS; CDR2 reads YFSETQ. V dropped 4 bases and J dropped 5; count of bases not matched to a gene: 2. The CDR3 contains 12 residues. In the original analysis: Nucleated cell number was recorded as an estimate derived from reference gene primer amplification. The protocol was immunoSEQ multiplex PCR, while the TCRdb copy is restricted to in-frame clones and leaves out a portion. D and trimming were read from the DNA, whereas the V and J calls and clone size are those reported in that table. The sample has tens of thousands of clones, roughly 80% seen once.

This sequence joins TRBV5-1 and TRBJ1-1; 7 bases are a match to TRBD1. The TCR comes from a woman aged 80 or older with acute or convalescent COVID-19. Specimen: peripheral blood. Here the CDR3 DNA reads TGCGCCAGCAGCAAACAGGGGACTGAAGCTTTCTTT. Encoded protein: CASSKQGTEAFF.